These 32 T cell receptor beta chains were sequenced from one sample in a study of T cells after yellow fever vaccination. TCRdb re-called the 5' RACE reads through MiXCR, storing one row per CDR3 protein. The data hold hundreds of thousands of distinct CDR3 sequences, with roughly 4% observed a single time. The material was PBMCs, obtained 5 days after the yellow fever booster vaccination. The receptors here all came from a man between 18 and 29 years old who received the YFV17D yellow fever vaccine.

This clonotype was detected ten times or more. This chain uses TRBV5-1 with TRBJ2-7; D may be TRBD1 or TRBD2 (5 bases each). The CDR3 sequence is 14 residues long. The germline V gene has CDR1 SGHRS and CDR2 YFSETQ. Trimming shortened V by 0 bases and J by 2 bases, and 9 bases separated the two germline ends. For the CDR3, the DNA is TGCGCCAGCAGCTTGGGGGGGACGACCTACGAGCAGTACTTC. Amino acid sequence: CASSLGGTTYEQYF.

This clonotype was observed at least ten times. The chain uses TRBV18 and TRBJ2-7; no reliable D call. The V gene's germline CDR1 is KGHSH and CDR2 LQKENI. Trimming took off 3 bases at V and 2 bases at J, with 14 bases between the two ends. CDR3 size: 15 residues. CDR3 sequence reads: CASSPGTTRAYEQYF. As DNA, the CDR3 is TGTGCCAGCTCACCGGGTACCACCCGGGCCTACGAGCAGTACTTC.

This clonotype was counted only a few times. V and J are TRBV19 and TRBJ2-5, with TRBD1 matching over 7 bases. Trimming took 6 bases from V and 4 from J; bases not matched to a gene: 8. The CDR3 covers 14 residues. Germline V lookup: CDR1 LNHDA, CDR2 SQIVND (reference sequence). The CDR3 is CASSLFDRAETQYF. CDR3 coding DNA: TGTGCCAGTAGCCTCTTTGACAGGGCAGAGACCCAGTACTTC.

This sequence joins TRBV4-1 and TRBJ2-7; 8 nucleotides align to TRBD2. Germline-derived CDR1 and CDR2 are MGHRA and YSYEKL. The CDR3 covers 16 residues. Germline trimming cut 1 base from V and 1 base from J; bases unmatched to any gene: 6. Here the CDR3 DNA reads TGCGCCAGCAGCCAAGTTGGCGGGGGGCATTCCTACGAGCAGTACTTC. Translation: CASSQVGGGHSYEQYF.

This clonotype was recorded at least ten times. The rearrangement joins TRBV9 to TRBJ2-1, with 10 positions matching TRBD1. CDR1 is SGDLS, CDR2 YYNGEE, per germline. CDR3 length: 18 amino acids. With V trimmed by 0 bases and J by 5 bases, 11 bases remained unmatched. The chain's CDR3 is CASSVAIGDRGGDNEQFF. The CDR3, as DNA: TGTGCCAGCAGCGTAGCTATCGGGGACAGGGGAGGGGACAATGAGCAGTTCTTC.

This clonotype was counted many times. The chain is built from TRBV3-1 and TRBJ1-2, with D uncertain. The CDR3 length is 15 residues. V gave up 1 base and J gave up 3 bases, with 12 bases separating them. Per the germline V gene, CDR1 is LGHDT and CDR2 is YNNKEL (reference sequence). The CDR3 spells CASSQGEAVDYGYTF. The DNA for the CDR3 is TGTGCCAGCAGCCAAGGGGAGGCAGTAGACTATGGCTACACCTTC.

This clonotype was observed a few times. The chain recombines TRBV19 with TRBJ1-5; 9 nucleotides agree with TRBD1. The CDR3 is made up of 16 amino acids. J was trimmed by 0 bases and V by 9 bases; bases with no gene match: 9. Germline CDR1 reads LNHDA; CDR2 reads SQIVND (reference sequence). CDR3 bases: TGTGCCAGCAAACAGGGGGCTCTGTATAGCAATCAGCCCCAGCATTTT. This gives the protein CASKQGALYSNQPQHF.

The chain recombines TRBV20-1 with TRBJ2-3; 7 nucleotides match TRBD2. This CDR3 is built from 15 residues. Germline CDR1 reads DFQATT; CDR2 reads SNEGSKA (reference sequence). Trimming at V came to 3 bases and at J to 4 bases, leaving 10 bases not matched to a gene. The CDR3 nucleotides read TGCAGTGCTAGGGGTTGGGAGGGGCCCCCAGATACGCAGTATTTT. This encodes CSARGWEGPPDTQYF.

This chain links TRBV10-3 with TRBJ1-4; D is ambiguous. The CDR3 has 14 residues. Trimming left V 3 bases short and J 7 bases short, with 12 bases between. Germline values: CDR1 ENHRY, CDR2 SYGVKD. CDR3: CAISELLGSEKLFF. In DNA, the CDR3 is TGTGCCATCAGTGAATTACTGGGGTCTGAAAAACTGTTTTTT.

The V gene is TRBV7-2, the J gene TRBJ1-2; tentatively, D is TRBD1 (6 bases). The CDR3 covers 17 residues. V lost 1 base, J lost 4 bases, and 19 bases lay in between. Germline lookup yields CDR1 SGHTA and CDR2 FQGNSA. CDR3 sequence: CASSLVASMDRSYGYTF. For the CDR3, the DNA is TGTGCCAGCAGCTTAGTCGCTTCGATGGACAGAAGCTATGGCTACACCTTC.

J is TRBJ1-2 and V is TRBV7-2; 7 bases fit TRBD1. Germline CDR1 is SGHTA and CDR2 is FQGNSA. The CDR3 runs to 15 residues. The junction had 11 bases not matched to a gene; V was cut back by 2 bases and J by 8 bases. Here the CDR3 DNA reads TGTGCCAGCAGCTTATGGGTGACAGGGATCGACGGCTACACCTTC. As protein: CASSLWVTGIDGYTF.

The table lists this clonotype with a few counts. The chain recombines TRBV6-5 with TRBJ2-3; tentatively, D is TRBD2 (6 bases). In germline, CDR1 is MNHEY, CDR2 SVGAGI. The CDR3 extends over 15 amino acids. V was cut by 0 bases and J by 0 bases, with 7 bases left in between. The CDR3 loop reads CASSYSGGSTDTQYF. Written as DNA, the CDR3 is TGTGCCAGCAGTTACTCGGGGGGTAGCACAGATACGCAGTATTTT.

V gene TRBV10-3 combines with J gene TRBJ1-2; TRBD1 is a possible D gene (6 bases). V lost 8 bases and J lost 4, with 14 bases in between. This CDR3 has 13 residues. Per the germline V gene, CDR1 is ENHRY and CDR2 is SYGVKD. The CDR3 reads CAIGRGGAYGYTF. The CDR3 nucleotides are TGTGCCATCGGAAGAGGGGGGGCCTATGGCTACACCTTC.

The V and J genes are TRBV6-4 and TRBJ2-7; TRBD1 matches 7 bases. The V and J ends lost 10 bases and 0 bases, in that order; junction bases with no gene match: 6. This CDR3 has 13 residues. Germline V gives CDR1 MRHNA, CDR2 SNTAGT. DNA of the CDR3: TGTGCCATCGGACAGGCGAGCTCCTACGAGCAGTACGTC. Translating it yields CAIGQASSYEQYV.

This rearrangement joins TRBV29-1 to TRBJ2-5, with D unresolved. V was clipped by 2 bases and J by 5 bases, with 12 bases between them. CDR3 length: 13 residues. CDR1 SQVTM and CDR2 ANQGSEA come from the germline V gene. The CDR3: CSVEPAVVETQYF. In DNA form, the CDR3 reads TGCAGCGTTGAACCGGCGGTTGTGGAGACCCAGTACTTC.

This clonotype was seen at least ten times. The V and J genes are TRBV5-1 and TRBJ2-1, with 7 bases lining up with TRBD2. CDR1 and CDR2 (germline): SGHRS, YFSETQ. V shed 0 bases, J shed 15 bases, and the junction held 12 bases outside the gene matches. The length of the CDR3 is 14 residues. CDR3 sequence (DNA): TGCGCCAGCAGCTTGGGTAATCCTAGCGGTCCACGGTTCTTC. It specifies CASSLGNPSGPRFF.

In its sample, this clonotype was seen a few times. V and J are TRBV4-1 and TRBJ2-1, with TRBD2 as a possible D gene (7 bases). The CDR3 consists of 15 residues. The germline V gene encodes CDR1 MGHRA and CDR2 YSYEKL. Trimming pared 6 bases from V and 10 bases from J, leaving 22 bases between. The CDR3 DNA reads TGCGCCAGCAGGGTAAGGGGGGGCTACAATGAGGAGCAGTTCTTC. Protein: CASRVRGGYNEEQFF.

This clonotype was recorded many times. The chain carries TRBV6-5 and TRBJ2-6; 8 bases agree with TRBD2. Germline CDR1 reads MNHEY; CDR2 reads SVGAGI. V shed 6 bases, J shed 2 bases, and the junction held 6 bases outside the gene matches. The CDR3 loop spans 16 amino acids. The CDR3 coding sequence is TGTGCCAGCAGCCCTACGGGGGGGGCTGGGGCCAACGTCCTGACTTTC. As protein: CASSPTGGAGANVLTF.

This clonotype has a count of ten or more. The chain employs TRBV29-1 and TRBJ2-3, with 7 bases matching TRBD2. The CDR3 loop spans 14 amino acids. CDR1 and CDR2 from the germline V gene are SQVTM and ANQGSEA. With V trimmed by 4 bases and J by 3 bases, 7 bases remained unmatched. CDR3 nucleotides: TGCAGCGTTGGCTTCGGGGGGTCAACAGATACGCAGTATTTT. It specifies CSVGFGGSTDTQYF.

The table lists this clonotype with a few counts. The rearrangement joins TRBV5-1 to TRBJ2-5, with 8 positions matching TRBD2. The trim removed 2 bases at V and 0 bases at J, leaving 6 bases unmatched. This CDR3 region has 16 residues. CDR1 is SGHRS, CDR2 YFSETQ, per germline. The CDR3 loop reads CASSFPTGGYQETQYF. Written as DNA, the CDR3 is TGCGCCAGCAGCTTCCCGACGGGGGGGTACCAAGAGACCCAGTACTTC.

The J gene is TRBJ2-7, the V gene TRBV4-3; D gene ambiguous. V lost 0 bases and J 6 bases, leaving 9 bases between the germline ends. The CDR3 is 13 residues long. CDR1 LGHNA and CDR2 YSLEER come from the germline V gene. CDR3 sequence reads: CASSQDLGPEQYF. The DNA of the CDR3 is TGCGCCAGCAGCCAAGATTTGGGCCCCGAGCAGTACTTC.

This clonotype has more than one count but fewer than ten. The CDR3 DNA reads TGTGCCAGCAGCGTAGAGGGGACAGTAAATGAAAAACTGTTTTTT. The encoded protein is CASSVEGTVNEKLFF. The chain has TRBV9 and TRBJ1-4; 7 positions agree with TRBD1. The ends lost 0 bases at V and 5 bases at J; junction bases unmatched: 4. Germline V gives CDR1 SGDLS, CDR2 YYNGEE. The CDR3 has 15 amino acids.

This clonotype was picked up a small number of times. V gene TRBV5-1 combines with J gene TRBJ1-6; 7 positions match TRBD1. Germline assignment: CDR1 SGHRS and CDR2 YFSETQ. V lost 5 bases to trimming and J lost 10 bases; unmatched junction nucleotides: 9. The CDR3 is made up of 14 amino acids. The CDR3 nucleotides are TGCGCCAGCAGACCCGGGACAGCGGGGTCACCCCTCCACTTT. Protein product: CASRPGTAGSPLHF.

The chain is built from TRBV7-2 and TRBJ2-1, with TRBD2 identical over 9 bases. Germline V lookup: CDR1 SGHTA, CDR2 FQGNSA. Trimming removed 1 base from V and 7 bases from J; junction bases left unmatched: 8. The CDR3 sequence is 16 residues long. CDR3 loop: CASSLVLSLAGNEQFF. CDR3 DNA: TGTGCCAGCAGCTTAGTACTCTCCCTAGCGGGGAATGAGCAGTTCTTC.

This clonotype was seen a few times. This chain joins TRBV24-1 and TRBJ2-5, with D perhaps assigned TRBD1 or TRBD2 (6 bases each). The CDR3 extends over 14 amino acids. Germline V gives CDR1 KGHDR, CDR2 SFDVKD. Trimming removed 4 bases at V and 6 bases at J, with 14 bases between. The CDR3 bases are TGTGCCACCAGTGACAACGGGGGCTTCCAGACCCAGTACTTC. Translating it yields CATSDNGGFQTQYF.

This clonotype was observed many times. The junction does not match germline at one end; this may be a read error. This chain links TRBV12-3 or TRBV12-4 with TRBJ1-2, with D uncertain. The length of the CDR3 is 12 residues. The CDR3 DNA follows: TGTGCCAGCAGCTTAGAGAACTATGGCTACACCTTC. Translating it yields CASSLENYGYTF.

This clonotype has a handful of counts. This chain uses TRBV5-6 with TRBJ1-1, with a weak D call TRBD1 (5 bases). This CDR3 has 12 residues. Germline CDR1 reads SGHDT; CDR2 reads YYEEEE. V was shortened by 4 bases and J by 7 bases, with 11 bases between the two germline ends. CDR3 bases: TGTGCCAGCAGCCAATTGCAGGGTGAAGCTTTCTTT. Protein: CASSQLQGEAFF.

The chain joins TRBV5-1 to TRBJ1-4, with D unresolved. Per the germline V gene, CDR1 is SGHRS and CDR2 is YFSETQ. The CDR3 covers 14 residues. V dropped 5 bases and J dropped 0 bases, with 8 bases sitting between them. In DNA form, the CDR3 reads TGCGCCAGCAGGGAAGGTTCAACTAATGAAAAACTGTTTTTT. It codes for CASREGSTNEKLFF.

This chain joins TRBV5-1 and TRBJ1-1; D may be TRBD1 (5 bases). Per the germline V gene, CDR1 is SGHRS and CDR2 is YFSETQ. This CDR3 has 14 amino acids. V was cut by 1 base and J by 2 bases, with 9 bases left in between. CDR3 in amino acids: CASSLSGTNTEAFF. CDR3 bases: TGCGCCAGCAGCTTGTCAGGGACTAACACTGAAGCTTTCTTT.

This clonotype was found many times. V usage is TRBV5-5 and J usage is TRBJ2-5, with D perhaps matching TRBD2 (6 bases). The CDR3 is 13 residues long. V was trimmed by 4 bases and J by 7 bases, leaving 14 bases between them. Looked up from germline, CDR1 is SGHKS and CDR2 is YYEKEE (reference sequence). The CDR3 sequence: CASSPDPGRTQYF. DNA of the CDR3: TGTGCCAGCAGCCCCGACCCCGGGAGGACCCAGTACTTC.

In this sample, this clonotype turned up a few times. This rearrangement joins TRBV6-2 or TRBV6-3 to TRBJ2-2; D unclear. V shed 8 bases and J shed 4 bases, with 11 bases lying between them. This CDR3 comprises 13 residues. Germline CDR1 is MNHEY and CDR2 is SVGEGT. CDR3 region: CASGDWATGELFF. The CDR3 bases are TGTGCCAGCGGAGACTGGGCCACCGGGGAGCTGTTTTTT.

This clonotype was seen repeatedly, ten times or more. This rearrangement joins TRBV6-1 to TRBJ2-7; 7 bases align to TRBD1. CDR1 is MNHNS and CDR2 is SASEGT in the germline V gene. This CDR3 is built from 13 residues. Unmatched junction bases numbered 3, after V lost 5 bases and J lost 2 bases. CDR3 amino acids: CASSQQGTYEQYV. The CDR3 region has the DNA TGTGCCAGCAGTCAACAGGGGACCTACGAGCAGTACGTC.